This TCR beta chain was documented in a study of blood T cell repertoires in COVID-19. On the study more broadly: Specimens from acute and convalescent COVID-19 originated in the United States, Italy and Spain. Sample material is recorded as cDNA or gDNA derived from T cells, B-cell-depleted T cells, or PBMCs.

The ends lost 2 bases at V and 7 bases at J; junction bases unmatched: 10. The CDR3 totals 17 residues. From germline, CDR1 is MNHEY and CDR2 SVGEGT. Authors' analysis steps: Estimation of nucleated cell counts relied on the amplification of reference gene primers. Clones were read by immunoSEQ multiplex PCR, and TCRdb kept only the in-frame ones, dropping some. The V and J calls and clone size come from that table; D and trimming were worked out from the DNA. The sample holds about 340,000 clones, under 95% seen once. The gene calls are TRBV6-2 or TRBV6-3 and TRBJ2-2; TRBD2 matches 10 bases. The sample consisted of peripheral blood. The sequence was obtained from a woman younger than 35 who had recovered from COVID-19. CDR3 loop: CASSYGTSAVWGGELFF. CDR3 bases: TGTGCCAGCAGTTACGGGACTAGCGCTGTCTGGGGCGGGGAGCTGTTTTTT.